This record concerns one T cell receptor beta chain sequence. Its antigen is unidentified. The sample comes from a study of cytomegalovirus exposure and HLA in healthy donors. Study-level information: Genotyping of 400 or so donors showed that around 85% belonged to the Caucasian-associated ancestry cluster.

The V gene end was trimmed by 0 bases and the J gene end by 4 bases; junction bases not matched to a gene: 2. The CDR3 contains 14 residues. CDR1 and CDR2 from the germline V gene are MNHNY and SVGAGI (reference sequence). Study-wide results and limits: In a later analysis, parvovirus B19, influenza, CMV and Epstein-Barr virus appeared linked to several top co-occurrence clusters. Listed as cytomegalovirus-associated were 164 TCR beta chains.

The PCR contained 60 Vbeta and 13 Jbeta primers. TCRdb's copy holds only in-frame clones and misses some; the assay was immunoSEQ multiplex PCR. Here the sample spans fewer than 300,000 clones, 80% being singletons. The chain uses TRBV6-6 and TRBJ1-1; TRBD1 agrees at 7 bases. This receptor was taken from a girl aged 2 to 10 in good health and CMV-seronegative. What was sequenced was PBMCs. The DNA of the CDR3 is TGTGCCAGCAGTTACTCGACAGGGCCCACTGAAGCTTTCTTT. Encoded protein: CASSYSTGPTEAFF.